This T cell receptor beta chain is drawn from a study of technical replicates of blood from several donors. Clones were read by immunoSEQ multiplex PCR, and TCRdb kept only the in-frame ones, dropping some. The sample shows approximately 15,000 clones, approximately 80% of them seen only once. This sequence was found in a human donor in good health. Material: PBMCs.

CDR3 in amino acids: CASVTNTGGGQPQHF. CDR3 DNA sequence: TGTGCCAGCGTGACGAATACAGGGGGAGGTCAGCCCCAGCATTTT. V gene TRBV6-1 combines with J gene TRBJ1-5, with TRBD1 identical over 8 bases. V lost 8 bases and J lost 6; bases outside the gene matches: 12. Germline-derived CDR1 and CDR2 are MNHNS and SASEGT. The CDR3 extends over 15 amino acids.